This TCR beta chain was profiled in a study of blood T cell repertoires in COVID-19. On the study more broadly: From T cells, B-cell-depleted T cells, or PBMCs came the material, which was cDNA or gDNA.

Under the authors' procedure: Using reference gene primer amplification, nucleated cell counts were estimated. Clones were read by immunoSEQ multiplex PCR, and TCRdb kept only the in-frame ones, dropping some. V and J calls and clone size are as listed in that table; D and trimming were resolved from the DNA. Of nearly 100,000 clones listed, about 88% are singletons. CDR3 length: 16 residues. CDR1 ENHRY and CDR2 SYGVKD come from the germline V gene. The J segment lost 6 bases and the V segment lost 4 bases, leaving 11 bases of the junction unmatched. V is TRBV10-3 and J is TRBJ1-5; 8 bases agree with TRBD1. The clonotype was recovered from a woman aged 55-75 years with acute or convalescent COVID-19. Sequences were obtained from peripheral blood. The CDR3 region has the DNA TGTGCCATCAGTGTCGGACCGACAGGGGATTTTCAGCCCCAGCATTTT. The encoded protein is CAISVGPTGDFQPQHF.